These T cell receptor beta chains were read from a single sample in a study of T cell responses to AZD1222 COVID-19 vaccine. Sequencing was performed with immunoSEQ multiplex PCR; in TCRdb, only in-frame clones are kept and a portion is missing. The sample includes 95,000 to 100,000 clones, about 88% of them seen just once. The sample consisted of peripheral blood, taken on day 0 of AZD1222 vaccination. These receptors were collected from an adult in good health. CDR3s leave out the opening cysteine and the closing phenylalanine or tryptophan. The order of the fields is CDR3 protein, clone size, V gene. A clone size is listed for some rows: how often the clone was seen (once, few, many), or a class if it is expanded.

CDR3 protein: ASSLRESHGYT
clone size: -
V gene: TRBV7-2

CDR3 protein: ASSSSRQGKETQY
clone size: -
V gene: TRBV28

CDR3 protein: ASSYRASSDYGYT
clone size: -
V gene: TRBV6-6

CDR3 protein: ASSLVASGRAGGETQY
clone size: -
V gene: TRBV7-9

CDR3 protein: ASSLADAYEQY
clone size: -
V gene: TRBV6-5

CDR3 protein: ASSQVLAGGPRGEQF
clone size: -
V gene: TRBV4-2

CDR3 protein: ASSFRPGNSPLH
clone size: -
V gene: TRBV27

CDR3 protein: ASSLGDRAHEQY
clone size: -
V gene: TRBV5-6

CDR3 protein: ATSRDGIGVRQPQH
clone size: -
V gene: TRBV15

CDR3 protein: AWSGSNQPQH
clone size: -
V gene: TRBV30

CDR3 protein: ASSPWGGSYEQY
clone size: -
V gene: TRBV3-1/TRBV3-2

CDR3 protein: ASSSLFGTSSSYNSPLH
clone size: -
V gene: TRBV27

CDR3 protein: ASTLFGMNTEAF
clone size: -
V gene: TRBV19

CDR3 protein: ASSLLDRASNEKLF
clone size: -
V gene: TRBV18

CDR3 protein: ASSIVDFTDTQY
clone size: -
V gene: TRBV19

CDR3 protein: ASTRDYSYEQY
clone size: -
V gene: TRBV12-3/TRBV12-4

CDR3 protein: ASSVRQGTLSGELF
clone size: once
V gene: TRBV10-2

CDR3 protein: ASIKGERREKLF
clone size: -
V gene: TRBV6-6

CDR3 protein: ASSYTTGGPQGYT
clone size: -
V gene: TRBV6-2/TRBV6-3

CDR3 protein: ATTRAGVI
clone size: -
V gene: TRBV7-6

CDR3 protein: ASSVQRYRDPGTDTQY
clone size: -
V gene: TRBV5-6

CDR3 protein: ASRVGGGGTEAF
clone size: -
V gene: TRBV27

CDR3 protein: ASSVMTGGTEAF
clone size: -
V gene: TRBV9

CDR3 protein: ASSYPPGQRNTEAF
clone size: -
V gene: TRBV5-1

CDR3 protein: ASSFDRGNEQF
clone size: -
V gene: TRBV27

CDR3 protein: ASSYGTGNQPQH
clone size: -
V gene: TRBV5-5

CDR3 protein: ASSPLPGQQRQETQY
clone size: -
V gene: TRBV18

CDR3 protein: ASSMAASDTQY
clone size: -
V gene: TRBV19

CDR3 protein: ASSQAERESYGYT
clone size: -
V gene: TRBV4-1

CDR3 protein: ASSVSRDYGYT
clone size: -
V gene: TRBV2

CDR3 protein: ASSPPDRWRTEAF
clone size: -
V gene: TRBV11-2

CDR3 protein: ASSLVRDTQY
clone size: -
V gene: TRBV7-9

CDR3 protein: ASSRPGLAGGGLY
clone size: -
V gene: TRBV3-1/TRBV3-2

CDR3 protein: ASSLSPNSPLH
clone size: many
V gene: TRBV28

CDR3 protein: ASSQDWGHLTYEQY
clone size: -
V gene: TRBV3-1/TRBV3-2

CDR3 protein: SASRGLGEAF
clone size: -
V gene: TRBV20-1

CDR3 protein: ASSIRGASGPLGEQF
clone size: -
V gene: TRBV19

CDR3 protein: ASSQEGQLYNEQF
clone size: once
V gene: TRBV14

CDR3 protein: ASSLATGGRDIQY
clone size: -
V gene: TRBV7-9

CDR3 protein: ASSPGQGAGTEAF
clone size: -
V gene: TRBV5-4

CDR3 protein: AISYGTSGRGQREQF
clone size: -
V gene: TRBV10-3

CDR3 protein: ASSPPGQGLADTQY
clone size: -
V gene: TRBV5-1

CDR3 protein: ASSIRHLNTEAF
clone size: -
V gene: TRBV19

CDR3 protein: ASSQEWAGSSNYGYT
clone size: -
V gene: TRBV4-2

CDR3 protein: ASSPTDQPQH
clone size: -
V gene: TRBV12-3/TRBV12-4

CDR3 protein: ASSLGRPTGNGYT
clone size: -
V gene: TRBV7-2

CDR3 protein: ATSDQQGEETQY
clone size: -
V gene: TRBV24-1

CDR3 protein: ASSLAISGGDSPLH
clone size: -
V gene: TRBV7-8

CDR3 protein: AWEMGRTGADGANVLT
clone size: -
V gene: TRBV30

CDR3 protein: ASSFYGGFTDTQY
clone size: -
V gene: TRBV28

CDR3 protein: SASTGRGLARSYNEQF
clone size: few
V gene: TRBV20-1

CDR3 protein: ASSSGLAAYNEQF
clone size: -
V gene: TRBV5-1

CDR3 protein: AIRDRSYEQY
clone size: once
V gene: TRBV10-3

CDR3 protein: ASSSRQGYDTGELF
clone size: -
V gene: TRBV27

CDR3 protein: ASSIYAGEEDEQF
clone size: -
V gene: TRBV19

CDR3 protein: ASSRDRRDTQY
clone size: -
V gene: TRBV11-2

CDR3 protein: ASSPGLADQETQY
clone size: many
V gene: TRBV6-4

CDR3 protein: ASSRASGGFKQY
clone size: -
V gene: TRBV7-9

CDR3 protein: ASSLVGPSGNTIY
clone size: -
V gene: TRBV5-4

CDR3 protein: ASSLEGTYEQY
clone size: -
V gene: TRBV7-8